These 29 T cell receptor beta chains were sequenced from one sample in a study of vaccination effects on CD4 cells after COVID-19. Antigen-specific CD4+ T cell clonotypes were called by their expansion after viral peptide-pool culture in ViraFEST. It was after around 10 days of culture that CD4+ T cells were isolated. Sometime from March through December 2020, the person acquired a SARS-CoV-2 infection that PCR confirmed. These receptors' targets are unknown. TCRdb's copy holds only in-frame clones and misses some; the assay was immunoSEQ multiplex PCR. Of 63,000 or so clones detected, over 65% appear once; the ten largest clones hold over 4.5%. Sequencing used CD4+ T cells from PBMCs cultured with HIV peptides, obtained before COVID-19 vaccination. Indicated subset: HIV-1 Nef peptide pool negative control/reference culture. The receptors were sampled from a human donor who had a prior SARS-CoV-2 infection.

The rearrangement links TRBV19 to TRBJ2-7, with TRBD2 matching over 7 bases. V lost 1 base and J lost 2; bases outside the gene matches: 5. Germline V CDR1 and CDR2: LNHDA, SQIVND (reference sequence). The CDR3 runs to 15 residues. CDR3 sequence: CASSIGGTNTYEQYF. Written as DNA, the CDR3 is TGTGCCAGTAGTATAGGTGGGACTAACACCTACGAGCAGTACTTC.

This chain connects TRBV7-3 to TRBJ2-3, with D tentatively TRBD2 (7 bases). The V gene lost 0 bases and the J gene lost 5 bases, with 12 bases spanning the gap. Germline CDR1 reads SGHTA; CDR2 reads FQGTGA. The CDR3 is made up of 15 amino acids. The CDR3 DNA follows: TGTGCCAGCAGCTTAACGGGGGGGCTAGGAGATACGCAGTATTTT. This encodes CASSLTGGLGDTQYF.

The gene calls are TRBV27 and TRBJ2-5; D is possibly TRBD2 (6 bases). The CDR3 runs 16 residues. Per germline, CDR1 MNHEY and CDR2 SMNVEV (reference sequence). Deletions cut 2 bases from V and 3 bases from J, with 16 bases between. The CDR3 loop is CASSLGRDWGKETQYF. The CDR3 DNA reads as TGTGCCAGCAGTTTAGGCCGGGACTGGGGGAAAGAGACCCAGTACTTC.

The CDR3 nucleotides read TGTGCCAGCAGCCGAACGCCGGGACAGGGTAAGGGCAATCAGCCCCAGCATTTT. Translated, it gives CASSRTPGQGKGNQPQHF. This chain links TRBV5-6 with TRBJ1-5; 9 positions match TRBD1. The J segment lost 2 bases and the V segment lost 4 bases, leaving 13 bases of the junction unmatched. This CDR3 has 18 amino acids. Germline CDR1 SGHDT, CDR2 YYEEEE. The complete variable domain, with remaining parts taken from reference TRBV5-6 and TRBJ1-5, reads DAGVTQSPTHLIKTRGQQVTLRCSPKSGHDTVSWYQQALGQGPQFIFQYYEEEERQRGNFPDRFSGHQFPNYSSELNVNALLLGDSALYLCASSRTPGQGKGNQPQHFGDGTRLSIL.

This clone was seen only a few times. The chain employs TRBV7-3 and TRBJ2-7; D gene unclear. V was cut by 1 base and J by 5 bases, with 9 bases left in between. Germline values: CDR1 SGHTA, CDR2 FQGTGA. The CDR3 length is 13 residues. CDR3 in amino acids: CASSLNPSDEQYF. The CDR3 DNA reads as TGTGCCAGCAGCTTAAATCCGTCCGACGAGCAGTACTTC.

The chain combines TRBV11-3 with TRBJ2-3, with no clear D. Deletions cut 1 base from V and 0 bases from J, with 5 bases between. This CDR3 is 14 amino acids long. Germline-derived CDR1 and CDR2 are SGHNT and YENEEA. This chain's CDR3 is CASSLAGSTDTQYF. DNA of the CDR3: TGTGCCAGCAGCTTAGCTGGCAGCACAGATACGCAGTATTTT.

Turning to this clone: At one end the junction does not follow the germline gene, possibly because of a read error. The genes are TRBV11-2 and TRBJ2-2; D may correspond to TRBD1 or TRBD2 (5 bases each). Germline V CDR1 and CDR2: SGHAT, FQNNGV. The CDR3 has 14 residues. CDR3 sequence: CVSARSRGRGELFF. As DNA, the CDR3 is TGTGTCAGCGCCCGGTCCCGGGGCCGCGGGGAGCTGTTTTTT.

The rearrangement joins TRBV5-1 to TRBJ2-3; D remains unclear. The CDR3 is 12 residues long. Trimming stripped 4 bases from V and 0 bases from J, with 3 bases between. Germline CDR1 reads SGHRS; CDR2 reads YFSETQ. CDR3 loop: CASSGSTDTQYF. The CDR3 DNA is TGCGCCAGCAGCGGTAGCACAGATACGCAGTATTTT.

Only a few counts were recorded for this clone. This chain uses TRBV28 with TRBJ1-1; D is undetermined. CDR3 length: 11 residues. Trimming pared 3 bases from V and 8 bases from J, leaving 7 bases between. Germline CDR1 and CDR2: MDHEN and SYDVKM. The CDR3 protein is CASSLQTEAFF. CDR3 sequence (DNA): TGTGCCAGCAGTTTGCAGACAGAAGCTTTCTTT.

The chain joins TRBV6-5 to TRBJ1-1; D uncertain. The CDR3 is made up of 11 amino acids. CDR1 and CDR2 from the germline V gene are MNHEY and SVGAGI. Trimming pared 10 bases from V and 8 bases from J, leaving 14 bases between. CDR3 protein: CAIRNRGEAFF. As DNA, the CDR3 is TGTGCCATTCGAAATCGGGGAGAAGCTTTCTTT.

The chain has TRBV4-2 and TRBJ2-7; 8 bases are a match to TRBD2. Germline V lookup: CDR1 LGHNA, CDR2 YNFKEQ. The CDR3 covers 16 residues. Trimming removed 4 bases from V and 4 bases from J; junction bases left unmatched: 12. CDR3 coding DNA: TGTGCCAGCAGCCTAGGACTAGCTCGGGTGCCTTACGAGCAGTACTTC. Translated: CASSLGLARVPYEQYF.

The chain uses TRBV4-3 and TRBJ2-6, with 12 bases fitting TRBD2. V was clipped by 3 bases and J by 0 bases; unmatched bases: 9. Germline V gene data show CDR1 as LGHNA and CDR2 as YSLEER. The CDR3 contains 20 residues. The CDR3 protein is CASSHPGTSGSSSGANVLTF. The CDR3 nucleotides read TGCGCCAGCAGCCATCCTGGGACTAGCGGGTCGAGCTCTGGGGCCAACGTCCTGACTTTC.

The chain combines TRBV5-6 with TRBJ1-2, with D possibly TRBD1 on 6 matching bases. CDR1 and CDR2 (germline): SGHDT, YYEEEE. This CDR3 region has 15 residues. Trimming took 4 bases from V and 8 from J, leaving 21 bases between them. In nucleotides, the CDR3 is TGTGCCAGCAGCCCTCACCGTGGGGGGGCTTACGGCTACACCTTC. Encoded protein: CASSPHRGGAYGYTF.

This clone has more than one count but fewer than ten. V and J are TRBV9 and TRBJ2-7, with D possibly matching TRBD2 (7 bases). This CDR3 is built from 14 residues. Germline CDR1 reads SGDLS; CDR2 reads YYNGEE. V lost 6 bases to trimming and J lost 7 bases, with 20 bases between them. The DNA for the CDR3 is TGTGCCAGCAACAGGGAGGGTCTCACTCGAGAGCAGTACTTC. Its translation: CASNREGLTREQYF.

This chain uses TRBV5-4 with TRBJ2-2; no definite D call. V gave up 6 bases and J gave up 4 bases, with 16 bases separating them. The CDR3 consists of 15 residues. Germline CDR1 and CDR2: SGHNT and YYREEE (reference sequence). The CDR3 DNA reads as TGTGCCAGCACCGTATTTGACGGACGCACCGGGGAGCTGTTTTTT. Its translation is CASTVFDGRTGELFF.

There are a few counts of this clone. This chain uses TRBV5-1 with TRBJ2-1, with D possibly called TRBD1 or TRBD2 (5 bases each). Germline V gives CDR1 SGHRS, CDR2 YFSETQ. The V and J ends lost 2 bases and 5 bases respectively, with 14 bases between them. CDR3 length: 15 residues. The CDR3 DNA is TGCGCCAGCAGCTTAGTCCCCGGGGCCGACAATGAGCAGTTCTTC. Translated, it gives CASSLVPGADNEQFF.

The genes are TRBV5-1 and TRBJ2-7, with D perhaps matching TRBD1 or TRBD2 (5 bases each). Trimming pared 4 bases from V and 0 bases from J, leaving 11 bases between. The CDR3 spans 14 residues. Germline V gene data show CDR1 as SGHRS and CDR2 as YFSETQ. CDR3 protein: CASSPGGTSYEQYF. CDR3 in DNA: TGCGCCAGCAGCCCGGGTGGGACCTCCTACGAGCAGTACTTC.

The chain carries TRBV5-5 and TRBJ1-1; 12 nucleotides match TRBD1. CDR3 length equals 16 residues. Germline trimming cut 4 bases from V and 5 bases from J; bases unmatched to any gene: 9. Per germline, CDR1 SGHKS and CDR2 YYEKEE (reference sequence). The CDR3 bases are TGTGCCAGCAGCGGCGGGACAGGGGGCATGGTGACTGAAGCTTTCTTT. Its translation is CASSGGTGGMVTEAFF.

The chain joins TRBV5-1 to TRBJ2-6; D is ambiguous. The germline V gene encodes CDR1 SGHRS and CDR2 YFSETQ. This CDR3 is built from 14 residues. Between the trimmed V and J ends, which lost 1 base and 4 bases, there was a span of 6 bases. CDR3 loop: CASSLNLGANVLTF. The CDR3 DNA reads TGCGCCAGCAGCTTGAATCTCGGGGCCAACGTCCTGACTTTC.

V usage is TRBV9 and J usage is TRBJ2-3; D tentatively reads TRBD1 or TRBD2 (5 bases each). This CDR3 has 14 residues. The germline V gene encodes CDR1 SGDLS and CDR2 YYNGEE. V was cut by 4 bases and J by 4 bases, with 13 bases left in between. The CDR3 reads CASSPRDHPDTQYF. The CDR3 DNA reads TGTGCCAGCAGCCCAAGGGACCATCCAGATACGCAGTATTTT.

The rearrangement links TRBV30 to TRBJ2-6, with D unclear. Germline CDR1 reads GTSNPN; CDR2 reads SVGIG (reference sequence). The CDR3 spans 13 residues. The V gene lost 5 bases and the J gene lost 0 bases, with 5 bases spanning the gap. The CDR3 DNA reads as TGTGCCTGGGCAGACTCTGGGGCCAACGTCCTGACTTTC. It translates to CAWADSGANVLTF.

This chain connects TRBV4-2 to TRBJ2-5; 7 bases agree with TRBD2. V lost 3 bases and J lost 0; bases outside the gene matches: 7. The CDR3 length is 16 residues. In germline, CDR1 is LGHNA, CDR2 YNFKEQ. The DNA for the CDR3 is TGTGCCAGCAGCCATGTAATAGCGGGTAACCAAGAGACCCAGTACTTC. Its protein is CASSHVIAGNQETQYF.

The table lists this clone with a few counts. This chain uses TRBV2 with TRBJ2-7; a possible D gene is TRBD2 (6 bases). Germline V gene lookup returns CDR1 SNHLY and CDR2 FYNNEI. V lost 8 bases, J lost 0 bases, and 14 bases lay in between. The CDR3 sequence is 14 residues long. CDR3: CASGGRSRSYEQYF. In DNA form, the CDR3 reads TGTGCCAGCGGAGGGCGGAGCCGCTCCTACGAGCAGTACTTC.

CDR3 nucleotide sequence: TGTGCCAGCTCACGGGGCGGTACTTACAATGAGCAGTTCTTC. Translation: CASSRGGTYNEQFF. The chain is built from TRBV18 and TRBJ2-1; a possible D gene is TRBD1 (5 bases). The CDR3 extends over 14 amino acids. Deletions cut 4 bases from V and 4 bases from J, with 11 bases between. Germline values: CDR1 KGHSH, CDR2 LQKENI.

As DNA, the CDR3 is TGCGCCAGCAGCCAAGAAGTAAGGTATTCACCCCTCCACTTT. Translating gives CASSQEVRYSPLHF. This chain uses TRBV4-3 with TRBJ1-6, with D unresolved. Trimming shortened V by 0 bases and J by 8 bases, and 8 bases separated the two germline ends. The CDR3 has 14 residues. Germline V gene sequence: CDR1 LGHNA, CDR2 YSLEER.

This clone came up once. This sequence joins TRBV15 and TRBJ2-5; 11 bases line up with TRBD2. J was trimmed by 4 bases and V by 1 base; bases with no gene match: 2. Germline V gene sequence: CDR1 LNHNV, CDR2 YYDKDF (reference sequence). CDR3 size: 15 residues. The CDR3 sequence is CATSRGLAGTETQYF. The CDR3 coding sequence is TGTGCCACCAGCAGAGGACTAGCGGGAACAGAGACCCAGTACTTC. The full variable domain, rest sourced from reference TRBV15 and TRBJ2-5, is DAMVIQNPRYQVTQFGKPVTLSCSQTLNHNVMYWYQQKSSQAPKLLFHYYDKDFNNEADTPDNFQSRRPNTSFCFLDIRSPGLGDTAMYLCATSRGLAGTETQYFGPGTRLLVL.

The chain carries TRBV13 and TRBJ2-3; a weak D match, TRBD2 (5 bases). Germline V lookup: CDR1 PRHDT, CDR2 FYEKMQ (reference sequence). The ends were cut back, 1 base at V and 6 bases at J, with 17 bases in the middle. The CDR3 has 16 amino acids. For the CDR3, the DNA is TGTGCCAGCAGCTTAGTGTTAACGGGGTCCGGGGATACGCAGTATTTT. It encodes CASSLVLTGSGDTQYF.

V is TRBV6-2 or TRBV6-3 and J is TRBJ1-3; 8 bases align to TRBD1. CDR1 and CDR2 from the germline V gene are MNHEY and SVGEGT. Trimming removed 2 bases from V and 4 bases from J; junction bases left unmatched: 10. There are 17 residues in the CDR3. CDR3 protein: CASSYPRPGTGGNTIYF. Here the CDR3 DNA reads TGTGCCAGCAGTTACCCGCGCCCCGGGACAGGCGGAAACACCATATATTTT.

This clone was observed a handful of times. The rearrangement uses TRBV11-2 and TRBJ2-7; 7 bases are shared with TRBD2. J gave up 3 bases and V 5 bases, and 10 bases lay outside the gene matches. From germline, CDR1 is SGHAT and CDR2 FQNNGV. This CDR3 is 15 amino acids long. CDR3 amino acids: CASSPLTGTNYEQYF. The CDR3 coding sequence is TGTGCCAGCAGCCCTCTAACCGGGACTAACTACGAGCAGTACTTC.